One and the same sample provided the 31 T cell receptor beta chains below, sequenced in a study of shared clonotypes between healthy human individuals. Method: immunoSEQ multiplex PCR; TCRdb's copy keeps in-frame clones and lacks some. The profile shows about 520,000 clones, about 96% of them singletons. The specimen sequenced was naive CD4+ T cells sorted from blood. As for subset: CD45RA+ positively selected. The receptors were sampled from a woman aged 25 to 39 in good health.

Regarding this clone: The germline gene is not matched at one end of the junction; a read error may be the cause. The J gene is TRBJ2-2, the V gene TRBV7-9; D unclear. There are 14 residues in the CDR3. CDR1 is SEHNR, CDR2 FQNEAQ, per germline (reference sequence). The CDR3, as DNA: TGTGCCAGCAGTTTAGTGGGGTTCACCGGGGAGCTGTTTTTT. Encoded protein: CASSLVGFTGELFF.

DNA for the CDR3: TGTGCCAGCAGCTGGGGGGCTTCCTACAATGAGCAGTTCTTC. Translating gives CASSWGASYNEQFF. This rearrangement joins TRBV11-2 to TRBJ2-1, with D perhaps TRBD1 or TRBD2 (6 bases each). The ends were cut back, 4 bases at V and 1 base at J, with 8 bases in the middle. Per germline, CDR1 SGHAT and CDR2 FQNNGV. CDR3 size: 14 residues.

The rearrangement links TRBV7-3 to TRBJ2-1, with TRBD2 as a possible D gene (6 bases). V was clipped by 4 bases and J by 3 bases, with 10 bases between them. The CDR3 has 14 residues. From germline, CDR1 is SGHTA and CDR2 FQGTGA. Written as DNA, the CDR3 is TGTGCCAGCAGCTCGGGAGTAGGCTACAATGAGCAGTTCTTC. Its protein is CASSSGVGYNEQFF.

The chain carries TRBV5-4 and TRBJ2-7, with 8 bases identical to TRBD1. The V gene's germline CDR1 is SGHNT and CDR2 YYREEE (reference sequence). The J segment lost 2 bases and the V segment lost 4 bases, leaving 5 bases of the junction unmatched. There are 14 residues in the CDR3. In DNA form, the CDR3 reads TGTGCCAGCAGCCCCGGCAGGGGGCCCTACGAGCAGTACTTC. Protein: CASSPGRGPYEQYF. The full variable domain, rest sourced from reference TRBV5-4 and TRBJ2-7, is ETGVTQSPTHLIKTRGQQVTLRCSSQSGHNTVSWYQQALGQGPQFIFQYYREEENGRGNFPPRFSGLQFPNYSSELNVNALELDDSALYLCASSPGRGPYEQYFGPGTRLTVT.

A single count supports this clone. The V gene is TRBV7-9, the J gene TRBJ2-3; no clear D. Germline V gene data show CDR1 as SEHNR and CDR2 as FQNEAQ (reference sequence). The CDR3 length is 12 residues. The germline V and J ends were trimmed by 7 bases and 5 bases, with 10 bases remaining between them. CDR3 coding DNA: TGTGCCAGCATAGAAATGCAAGATACGCAGTATTTT. This gives the protein CASIEMQDTQYF.

This rearrangement joins TRBV28 to TRBJ2-7; D remains unclear. The CDR3 covers 13 residues. V lost 7 bases to trimming and J lost 5 bases, with 15 bases between them. The V gene's germline CDR1 is MDHEN and CDR2 SYDVKM. CDR3 in DNA: TGTGCCAGCACCCAAATGCCGTTGGACGAGCAGTACTTC. It translates to CASTQMPLDEQYF.

The chain has TRBV12-2 and TRBJ1-5. TRBV12-2 constitutes a pseudogene. The CDR3 runs 14 residues. The CDR3 nucleotides read TGTGCAAGTCGCTTAGCGCGGAGAAATCAGCCCCAGCATTTT. It yields the protein CASRLARRNQPQHF.

This chain links TRBV25-1 with TRBJ1-2; D gene uncertain. The CDR3 totals 13 residues. Trimming cost V 4 bases and J 3 bases, with 9 bases left between them. Looked up from germline, CDR1 is MGHDK and CDR2 is SYGVNS. CDR3 protein: CASSAFLYYGYTF. The CDR3 nucleotides are TGTGCCAGCAGTGCCTTTTTATACTATGGCTACACCTTC.

The gene calls are TRBV4-2 and TRBJ1-1; no firm D call. Between the trimmed V and J ends, which lost 0 bases and 8 bases, there was a span of 4 bases. The length of the CDR3 is 11 residues. The V gene's germline CDR1 is LGHNA and CDR2 YNFKEQ. In DNA, the CDR3 is TGTGCCAGCAGCCAAGATTCGGAAGCTTTCTTT. Protein product: CASSQDSEAFF.

This chain's CDR3 is CASSPPYRGGPVEQYF. The CDR3 DNA is TGTGCCAGCTCACCACCATACCGGGGGGGGCCCGTCGAGCAGTACTTC. The chain is built from TRBV18 and TRBJ2-7; 8 bases line up with TRBD2. J gave up 6 bases and V 0 bases, and 10 bases lay outside the gene matches. The V gene's germline CDR1 is KGHSH and CDR2 LQKENI. The CDR3 is 16 amino acids.

V gene TRBV5-6 combines with J gene TRBJ2-3, with 9 bases lining up with TRBD2. The CDR3 covers 15 residues. V was pared by 3 bases and J by 1 base, with 3 bases of the junction left unmatched. The V gene's germline CDR1 is SGHDT and CDR2 YYEEEE. DNA for the CDR3: TGTGCCAGCAGCTACCGGACTAGCGGCACAGATACGCAGTATTTT. Protein: CASSYRTSGTDTQYF.

The chain recombines TRBV7-2 with TRBJ2-2, with 8 bases lining up with TRBD1. V lost 5 bases and J lost 7; bases outside the gene matches: 6. Germline loops: CDR1 SGHTA, CDR2 FQGNSA. This CDR3 is built from 14 residues. The DNA for the CDR3 is TGTGCCAGCAGCAACGACAGGGGCTTCGGGGAGCTGTTTTTT. Encoded protein: CASSNDRGFGELFF.

CDR3 protein: CASTGQNYGYTF. CDR3 DNA: TGTGCCAGCACAGGGCAGAACTATGGCTACACCTTC. The chain joins TRBV28 to TRBJ1-2; D might be TRBD1 (5 bases). Germline V gives CDR1 MDHEN, CDR2 SYDVKM. The CDR3 consists of 12 residues. The V end lost 7 bases, the J end lost 2 bases, and 8 bases lay between the germline ends.

The rearrangement joins TRBV29-1 to TRBJ1-3, with D unresolved. V lost 4 bases and J lost 0, with 4 bases in between. The CDR3 runs to 12 residues. CDR1 SQVTM and CDR2 ANQGSEA come from the germline V gene. The CDR3 protein is CSVGNSGNTIYF. The CDR3 DNA follows: TGCAGCGTTGGAAACTCTGGAAACACCATATATTTT.

The chain combines TRBV7-9 with TRBJ2-4; 8 nucleotides line up with TRBD1. The CDR3 has 16 residues. Germline loops: CDR1 SEHNR, CDR2 FQNEAQ (reference sequence). Trimming took 4 bases from V and 0 from J; bases not matched to a gene: 5. CDR3: CASSSGDRLAKNIQYF. The CDR3, as DNA: TGTGCCAGCAGCTCAGGGGACAGGCTAGCCAAAAACATTCAGTACTTC. The variable domain in full, completed from reference TRBV7-9 and TRBJ2-4, reads DTGVSQNPRHKITKRGQNVTFRCDPISEHNRLYWYRQTLGQGPEFLTYFQNEAQLEKSRLLSDRFSAERPKGSFSTLEIQRTEQGDSAMYLCASSSGDRLAKNIQYFGAGTRLSVL.

The rearrangement links TRBV28 to TRBJ2-1; unclear D gene. V lost 2 bases and J lost 0, with 8 bases in between. The CDR3 covers 15 residues. Germline CDR1 reads MDHEN; CDR2 reads SYDVKM. The CDR3 loop reads CASSLTLRSYNEQFF. The CDR3 DNA sequence: TGTGCCAGCAGTTTAACCCTTCGCTCCTACAATGAGCAGTTCTTC. Together with reference TRBV28 and TRBJ2-1, the CDR3 gives the full variable domain: DVKVTQSSRYLVKRTGEKVFLECVQDMDHENMFWYRQDPGLGLRLIYFSYDVKMKEKGDIPEGYSVSREKKERFSLILESASTNQTSMYLCASSLTLRSYNEQFFGPGTRLTVL.

The CDR3: CASSEAPILRREKLFF. The DNA of the CDR3 is TGTGCCAGCAGTGAGGCCCCCATCCTCAGGCGTGAAAAACTGTTTTTT. V gene TRBV6-1 combines with J gene TRBJ1-4; D unclear. Deletions cut 3 bases from V and 7 bases from J, with 18 bases between. The CDR3 has 16 amino acids. Germline V gene lookup returns CDR1 MNHNS and CDR2 SASEGT.

In DNA form, the CDR3 reads TGTGCCAGCAGTCCGAAGAAGAAAACCTACGGTAGCAATCAGCCCCAGCATTTT. Its protein is CASSPKKKTYGSNQPQHF. The J gene is TRBJ1-5, the V gene TRBV27; no clear D gene. Trimming removed 5 bases from V and 0 bases from J, with 20 bases in between. CDR3 length equals 18 residues. From germline, CDR1 is MNHEY and CDR2 SMNVEV (reference sequence).

The gene calls are TRBV30 and TRBJ1-2; a weak D match, TRBD1 (6 bases). Germline V CDR1 and CDR2: GTSNPN, SVGIG (reference sequence). The CDR3 is 16 amino acids. V lost 3 bases and J lost 7, with 24 bases in between. CDR3 protein: CAWSVSQGLTAGGYTF. The CDR3 bases are TGTGCCTGGAGCGTTTCTCAGGGGCTTACGGCGGGTGGCTACACCTTC. The full variable domain, its missing parts supplied by reference TRBV30 and TRBJ1-2, is SQTIHQWPATLVQPVGSPLSLECTVEGTSNPNLYWYRQAAGRGLQLLFYSVGIGQISSEVPQNLSASRPQDRQFILSSKKLLLSDSGFYLCAWSVSQGLTAGGYTFGSGTRLTVV.

This clone is a singleton in its sample. This chain joins TRBV28 and TRBJ2-5, with D possibly being TRBD1 or TRBD2 (5 bases each). The assigned J gene may be wrong: the sequence end matches TRBJ2-7 better. This CDR3 region has 14 residues. Germline V gives CDR1 MDHEN, CDR2 SYDVKM. The CDR3 sequence: CASRPGTLTYEQYF. The CDR3 nucleotides are TGTGCCAGCAGGCCCGGGACGCTGACCTACGAGCAGTACTTC.

The chain employs TRBV28 and TRBJ1-6, with D tentatively TRBD1 (5 bases). Deletions cut 4 bases from V and 7 bases from J, with 8 bases between. In germline, CDR1 is MDHEN, CDR2 SYDVKM. This CDR3 contains 13 residues. The CDR3 nucleotides read TGTGCCAGCAGTTCTCACAGGAATTCACCCCTCCACTTT. This sequence encodes CASSSHRNSPLHF.

This clone was recorded only once. The V and J genes are TRBV5-3 and TRBJ2-3, with D maybe TRBD1 (6 bases). TRBV5-3 is annotated as an ORF whose role is uncertain. The CDR3 loop spans 17 amino acids. The V gene lost 4 bases and the J gene lost 5 bases, with 23 bases spanning the gap. The CDR3 DNA is TGTGCCAGAAGCCCGCACATTCGGCAGGGGTGGGGAGATACGCAGTATTTT. It specifies CARSPHIRQGWGDTQYF.

On this clone itself: One junction end disagrees with the germline gene, perhaps due to a read error. The chain joins TRBV7-2 to TRBJ2-7; D is unresolved. The CDR3 is 13 amino acids. Germline CDR1 SGHTA, CDR2 FQGNSA. The CDR3 coding sequence is TGTGCCAGCAGCTCATTATTCTCCCACGAGCAGTACTTC. It yields the protein CASSSLFSHEQYF.

Written as DNA, the CDR3 is TGTGCCATCAGTGAGTCGACTTGGAGGCAGGGGGCACCTGGCTACACCTTC. This translates into CAISESTWRQGAPGYTF. The chain couples TRBV10-3 to TRBJ1-2; 8 bases map to TRBD1. The germline V gene encodes CDR1 ENHRY and CDR2 SYGVKD. CDR3 length: 17 residues. V lost 0 bases, J lost 7 bases, and 13 bases stayed unmatched.

With regard to this clone: In the same sample, other DNA sequences code for this CDR3. The J gene is TRBJ2-7, the V gene TRBV2; 8 bases are a match to TRBD1. V was clipped by 6 bases and J by 3 bases; unmatched bases: 1. Germline-derived CDR1 and CDR2 are SNHLY and FYNNEI. The CDR3 has 12 residues. CDR3 bases: TGTGCCAGCAGAGGGACAGGCTACGAGCAGTACTTC. Its protein is CASRGTGYEQYF.

This chain uses TRBV28 with TRBJ2-2; the D gene is possibly TRBD1 (6 bases). Germline CDR1 and CDR2: MDHEN and SYDVKM. The CDR3 contains 16 residues. V was clipped by 6 bases and J by 1 base, with 15 bases between them. The CDR3 reads CASRGPGTLNTGELFF. The CDR3 DNA follows: TGTGCCAGCAGAGGGCCGGGGACATTGAACACCGGGGAGCTGTTTTTT. The whole variable domain, filled in from reference TRBV28 and TRBJ2-2, reads DVKVTQSSRYLVKRTGEKVFLECVQDMDHENMFWYRQDPGLGLRLIYFSYDVKMKEKGDIPEGYSVSREKKERFSLILESASTNQTSMYLCASRGPGTLNTGELFFGEGSRLTVL.

CDR3 amino acids: CASSLEGTTSNQPQHF. In DNA, the CDR3 is TGTGCCAGCTCCCTTGAAGGCACGACTAGCAATCAGCCCCAGCATTTT. The genes are TRBV18 and TRBJ1-5, with D unclear. In germline, CDR1 is KGHSH, CDR2 LQKENI. Trimming took 6 bases from V and 0 from J, leaving 15 bases between them. This CDR3 comprises 16 residues.

The chain couples TRBV28 to TRBJ1-2, with TRBD1 identical over 12 bases. Trimming cost V 4 bases and J 5 bases; bases outside gene matches: 11. CDR1 is MDHEN, CDR2 SYDVKM, per germline. The CDR3 has 17 amino acids. The CDR3, as DNA: TGTGCCAGCAGTTCCTCCGGGACAGGGGGCGCAGGGTATGGCTACACCTTC. It specifies CASSSSGTGGAGYGYTF.

V usage is TRBV9 and J usage is TRBJ1-2, with D possibly TRBD1 on 5 matching bases. The CDR3 runs 16 residues. Deletions cut 4 bases from V and 4 bases from J, with 20 bases between. Germline values: CDR1 SGDLS, CDR2 YYNGEE. CDR3 protein: CASSLQRTTHGYGYTF. CDR3 coding DNA: TGTGCCAGCAGCCTCCAGCGGACAACGCATGGCTATGGCTACACCTTC. Full variable domain (rest looked up from reference TRBV9 and TRBJ1-2): DSGVTQTPKHLITATGQRVTLRCSPRSGDLSVYWYQQSLDQGLQFLIQYYNGEERAKGNILERFSAQQFPDLHSELNLSSLELGDSALYFCASSLQRTTHGYGYTFGSGTRLTVV.

This clone has just one count. Additional DNA sequences in this sample encode the identical CDR3. V gene TRBV28 combines with J gene TRBJ2-3; tentatively, D is TRBD2 (7 bases). Germline lookup yields CDR1 MDHEN and CDR2 SYDVKM. CDR3 size: 13 residues. Trimming shortened V by 3 bases and J by 6 bases, and 10 bases separated the two germline ends. CDR3: CASSLRGPDTQYF. The CDR3 DNA is TGTGCCAGCAGTTTGCGGGGGCCGGATACGCAGTATTTT.

V and J are TRBV20-1 and TRBJ2-7; no reliable D call. The V end lost 2 bases, the J end lost 2 bases, and 4 bases lay between the germline ends. Germline V lookup: CDR1 DFQATT, CDR2 SNEGSKA (reference sequence). CDR3 size: 11 residues. The CDR3 bases are TGCAGTGCTAGACGGACCTACGAGCAGTACTTC. This codes for CSARRTYEQYF.